Included here is one T cell receptor (beta chain) sequence, with context. The antigen remains unidentified. This record belongs to a study of cytomegalovirus exposure and HLA in healthy donors. The PCR employed 60 Vbeta primers together with 13 Jbeta primers. Sequenced by immunoSEQ multiplex PCR; TCRdb stores in-frame clones only, minus some. The sample has 110,000 to 150,000 clones; 70% to 85% are singletons. Study-wide points: Rare TCR sequences dominated, though some public TCRs recurred in many donors. Previous analysis showed most TCR beta V segments were productive about 90% or about 30% of the time. Later analysis identified a missense DCLRE1C variant that was linked to TCR beta V- and J-gene trimming. The classifier, whose performance was assessed in both the original and validation cohorts, reportedly diagnosed cytomegalovirus status with high specificity and sensitivity.

Germline V gene data show CDR1 as SGHDN and CDR2 as FVKESK. V dropped 0 bases and J dropped 3; count of bases not matched to a gene: 6. The CDR3 totals 16 residues. The TCR originated in a male donor in good health and CMV-seronegative. This chain links TRBV14 with TRBJ1-1, with TRBD1 identical over 8 bases. The sequenced sample consisted of PBMCs. In DNA, the CDR3 is TGTGCCAGCAGCCAAGATCCTCGACAGGGGTACACTGAAGCTTTCTTT. Translated, it gives CASSQDPRQGYTEAFF.